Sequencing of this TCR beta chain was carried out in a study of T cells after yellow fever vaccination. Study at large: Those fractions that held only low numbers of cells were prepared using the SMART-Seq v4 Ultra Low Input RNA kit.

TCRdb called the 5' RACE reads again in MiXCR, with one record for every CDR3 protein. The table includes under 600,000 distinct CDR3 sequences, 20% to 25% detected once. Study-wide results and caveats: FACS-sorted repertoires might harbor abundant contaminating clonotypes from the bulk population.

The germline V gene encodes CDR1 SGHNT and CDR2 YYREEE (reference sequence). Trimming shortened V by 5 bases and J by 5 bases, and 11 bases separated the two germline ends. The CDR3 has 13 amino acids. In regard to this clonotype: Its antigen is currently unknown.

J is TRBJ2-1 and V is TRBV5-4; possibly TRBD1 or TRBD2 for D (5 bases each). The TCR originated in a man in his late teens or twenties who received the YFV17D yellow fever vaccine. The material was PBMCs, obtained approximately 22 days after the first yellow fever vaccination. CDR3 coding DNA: TGTGCCAGCAGGGGCCGGGACCACAATGAGCAGTTCTTC. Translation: CASRGRDHNEQFF.